This T cell receptor beta chain was recovered during a study of CD8 T cells in Susac syndrome. Across the whole study: Within the sequenced group of Susac syndrome patients, over 5 showed active disease and fewer than 10 were in remission. Study results and caveats: In TEMRA cells and active patients, CD8+ clonal expansion in Susac reached its peak. The number of Susac-specific public clones found was approximately 17 in total CD8+ repertoires and 4 to 6 in CD8+ TEMRA repertoires.

Comment on this clonotype: Antigen specificity is unknown.

Negative isolation yielded CD4+ and CD8+ T cells, and FACS enriched TEMRA cells. Trimming left V 2 bases short and J 3 bases short, with 13 bases between. Germline CDR1 and CDR2: MGHDK and SYGVNS. CDR3 length equals 15 residues. Random hexamers served to reverse transcribe about 0.5 to 1 ug RNA. One entry per CDR3 protein, called by TCRdb with MiXCR from the immunoSEQ multiplex PCR reads. The profile covers around 95,000 distinct CDR3 sequences, with roughly 96% appearing a single time and 0.25% to 0.35% taken by the ten largest. What was sequenced was CD8+ T cells from PBMCs. V and J are TRBV25-1 and TRBJ1-1; no firm D call. This TCR was recovered from a human donor with Susac syndrome. The CDR3 sequence: CASSENTGGDTEAFF. The CDR3 DNA follows: TGTGCCAGCAGTGAAAATACGGGTGGAGACACTGAAGCTTTCTTT.